This T cell receptor (beta chain) emerged from a study of T cells in localized non-small cell lung cancer. About this clone itself: Its antigen is as yet unknown.

General study points: Researchers found a median around 61 of the top 100 tumor clones in adjacent lung. Uninvolved adjacent lung had higher T cell clonality than tumor and all other tissues. Multi-region tumor sequencing was not done, so intratumor heterogeneity could not be excluded.

The germline gives CDR1 WSHSY, CDR2 SAAADI. V dropped 3 bases and J dropped 5; count of bases not matched to a gene: 13. CDR3 size: 17 residues. Generated by immunoSEQ multiplex PCR, the TCRdb table keeps only in-frame clones and is missing some. The table has about 19,000 clones, about 80% seen once. Sequences were derived from peripheral blood, sampled before any cancer treatment. The chain employs TRBV10-2 and TRBJ2-7; TRBD2 aligns across 10 bases. The receptor was derived from a man aged 35-75 years with stage I lung adenocarcinoma. The CDR3 loop reads CASSEGVRLAGVHEQYF. CDR3 in DNA: TGCGCCAGCAGTGAAGGCGTGAGGCTAGCGGGAGTCCACGAGCAGTACTTC.